Sequencing of this T cell receptor (beta chain) was carried out in a study of human T cells and chemical hapten exposure. Study as a whole: The use of 2% DPC on approximately 2 cm by approximately 2 cm of upper inner arm skin constituted sensitization. Broader study findings: The study found that DPC sensitization did not change TCRs above 1 in 1000 frequency.

Described time point: pre-sensitization, week 0. Treatment here: therapeutic diphenylcyclopropenone sensitization with weekly scalp DPC. MiXCR, applied by TCRdb to the RACE reads, yields one record per CDR3 protein. Of 50,000 to 65,000 distinct CDR3 sequences detected, 8.5% to 10% appear once; the ten largest clones hold 11% to 15%. V was clipped by 0 bases and J by 11 bases, with 12 bases between them. Germline CDR1 SGHRS, CDR2 YFSETQ. This CDR3 is 14 amino acids long. Turning to this clonotype: Antigen: not known.

This receptor was taken from a woman aged 40 to 55 with alopecia areata. Some clones in this sample may be carry-over from other donors' samples. The sample here was whole blood, taken in connection with sensitization to the hapten diphenylcyclopropenone (DPC). The J gene is TRBJ1-6, the V gene TRBV5-1; D is ambiguous. CDR3: CASSLGFGPTPLHF. The CDR3 region has the DNA TGCGCCAGCAGCTTGGGATTCGGTCCTACACCCCTCCACTTT.